These 17 T cell receptor beta chains came from one sample sequenced in a study of cytotoxic CD8 clonotypes in ibrutinib-treated CLL. Measured with immunoSEQ multiplex PCR; TCRdb has only the in-frame clones, and not every one. The sample lists 50,000 or so clones; less than 90% were seen once. The specimen comprised PBMCs, sampled after 24 months of ibrutinib treatment. The receptors come from a human donor with chronic lymphocytic leukemia.

The rearrangement joins TRBV18 to TRBJ2-7; 8 bases are shared with TRBD1. The CDR3 sequence is 16 residues long. Germline assignment: CDR1 KGHSH and CDR2 LQKENI. Unmatched junction bases numbered 11, after V lost 3 bases and J lost 4 bases. The CDR3 DNA follows: TGTGCCAGCTCACCGGTTCCAGGGGGCCCCGGGTACGAGCAGTACTTC. Translated: CASSPVPGGPGYEQYF.

The chain has TRBV11-2 and TRBJ2-3; D possibly corresponds to TRBD2 (6 bases). Germline loops: CDR1 SGHAT, CDR2 FQNNGV. Trimming took 6 bases from V and 0 from J, leaving 13 bases between them. This CDR3 comprises 15 residues. DNA of the CDR3: TGTGCCAGCAGGTCTGATAGCGGCAGCACAGATACGCAGTATTTT. This gives the protein CASRSDSGSTDTQYF. The full variable domain, with the rest looked up from reference TRBV11-2 and TRBJ2-3, is EAGVAQSPRYKIIEKRQSVAFWCNPISGHATLYWYQQILGQGPKLLIQFQNNGVVDDSQLPKDRFSAERLKGVDSTLKIQPAKLEDSAVYLCASRSDSGSTDTQYFGPGTRLTVL.

The chain has TRBV5-6 and TRBJ2-7; D remains ambiguous. This CDR3 has 15 residues. Trimming removed 0 bases at V and 2 bases at J, with 12 bases between. In germline, CDR1 is SGHDT, CDR2 YYEEEE. The CDR3 protein is CASSLELRATYEQYF. For the CDR3, the DNA is TGTGCCAGCAGCTTGGAATTAAGGGCCACCTACGAGCAGTACTTC.

The chain has TRBV6-5 and TRBJ1-4; TRBD1 is a possible D gene (5 bases). V was shortened by 6 bases and J by 0 bases, with 11 bases between the two germline ends. The germline V gene encodes CDR1 MNHEY and CDR2 SVGAGI. CDR3 length: 15 amino acids. CDR3 loop: CASRVTGTTNEKLFF. Written as DNA, the CDR3 is TGTGCCAGCAGAGTAACAGGAACAACTAATGAAAAACTGTTTTTT.

This chain links TRBV4-3 with TRBJ1-1; 7 bases map to TRBD1. Germline CDR1 and CDR2: LGHNA and YSLEER. Trimming cost V 2 bases and J 4 bases; bases outside gene matches: 4. The CDR3 extends over 14 amino acids. CDR3 DNA sequence: TGCGCCAGCAGCCAACTCGACAGGGCCACTGAAGCTTTCTTT. Encoded protein: CASSQLDRATEAFF.

The V gene is TRBV7-9, the J gene TRBJ1-1; D might be TRBD1 (5 bases). The CDR3 covers 14 residues. Trimming shortened V by 6 bases and J by 5 bases, and 16 bases separated the two germline ends. Germline CDR1 is SEHNR and CDR2 is FQNEAQ (reference sequence). The CDR3 protein is CASSLLLRGTEAFF. The CDR3 DNA sequence: TGTGCCAGCAGTTTATTACTGCGGGGGACTGAAGCTTTCTTT. Full variable domain (missing parts from reference TRBV7-9 and TRBJ1-1): DTGVSQNPRHKITKRGQNVTFRCDPISEHNRLYWYRQTLGQGPEFLTYFQNEAQLEKSRLLSDRFSAERPKGSFSTLEIQRTEQGDSAMYLCASSLLLRGTEAFFGQGTRLTVV.

The gene calls are TRBV30 and TRBJ1-2; no definite D call. The CDR3 loop spans 14 amino acids. Germline V gives CDR1 GTSNPN, CDR2 SVGIG (reference sequence). V was cut by 0 bases and J by 4 bases, with 12 bases left in between. CDR3: CAWSVMGTSYGYTF. CDR3 coding DNA: TGTGCCTGGAGTGTTATGGGTACCAGCTATGGCTACACCTTC.

This chain connects TRBV5-1 to TRBJ2-3; D perhaps matches TRBD2 (5 bases). The CDR3 has 15 amino acids. V lost 0 bases and J lost 2, with 10 bases in between. In germline, CDR1 is SGHRS, CDR2 YFSETQ. The CDR3 loop reads CASSLAISVTDTQYF. The CDR3 DNA reads TGCGCCAGCAGCTTGGCCATTAGCGTCACAGATACGCAGTATTTT.

This clone was counted between two and nine times. The CDR3 DNA reads as TGTGCCAGCAGCCAGACTAGCGGCACAGATACGCAGTATTTT. Protein product: CASSQTSGTDTQYF. This chain links TRBV28 with TRBJ2-3; 8 nucleotides line up with TRBD2. Germline CDR1 is MDHEN and CDR2 is SYDVKM. The CDR3 runs to 14 residues. With V trimmed by 6 bases and J by 1 base, 3 bases remained unmatched. Full variable domain (remainder filled in from reference TRBV28 and TRBJ2-3): DVKVTQSSRYLVKRTGEKVFLECVQDMDHENMFWYRQDPGLGLRLIYFSYDVKMKEKGDIPEGYSVSREKKERFSLILESASTNQTSMYLCASSQTSGTDTQYFGPGTRLTVL.

CDR3 sequence (DNA): TGTGCCACCAGCGGGCCCGCATACAATGAGCAGTTCTTC. Protein product: CATSGPAYNEQFF. The chain employs TRBV28 and TRBJ2-1; maybe TRBD2 (6 bases). Looked up from germline, CDR1 is MDHEN and CDR2 is SYDVKM. V shed 10 bases and J shed 4 bases, with 14 bases lying between them. The length of the CDR3 is 13 residues.

The V and J genes are TRBV7-8 and TRBJ2-5; 10 nucleotides line up with TRBD1. The CDR3 has 14 residues. Germline lookup yields CDR1 SGHVS and CDR2 FQNEAQ. Trimming removed 5 bases from V and 4 bases from J; junction bases left unmatched: 4. CDR3 DNA sequence: TGTGCCAGCAGCCCTCGGGACAGGGGAGAGACCCAGTACTTC. Translating it yields CASSPRDRGETQYF. Full variable domain (outside the CDR3, taken from reference TRBV7-8 and TRBJ2-5): GAGVSQSPRYKVAKRGQDVALRCDPISGHVSLFWYQQALGQGPEFLTYFQNEAQLDKSGLPSDRFFAERPEGSVSTLKIQRTQQEDSAVYLCASSPRDRGETQYFGPGTRLLVL.

The J gene is TRBJ2-4, the V gene TRBV4-1; no definite D call. CDR3 size: 16 residues. The germline gives CDR1 MGHRA, CDR2 YSYEKL. V gave up 4 bases and J gave up 0 bases, with 13 bases separating them. For the CDR3, the DNA is TGCGCCAGCAGCCGCGCCGATCAAAAAGCCAAAAACATTCAGTACTTC. Its translation: CASSRADQKAKNIQYF.

This chain connects TRBV2 to TRBJ2-7; D is perhaps TRBD1 (5 bases). The V and J ends lost 5 bases and 7 bases respectively, with 12 bases between them. CDR3 length: 12 residues. Germline V lookup: CDR1 SNHLY, CDR2 FYNNEI. In DNA, the CDR3 is TGTGCCAGCAGTTGGGCCAGGGAAGAGCAGTACTTC. Its protein is CASSWAREEQYF. Supplemented by reference TRBV2 and TRBJ2-7, the full variable domain reads EPEVTQTPSHQVTQMGQEVILRCVPISNHLYFYWYRQILGQKVEFLVSFYNNEISEKSEIFDDQFSVERPDGSNFTLKIRSTKLEDSAMYFCASSWAREEQYFGPGTRLTVT.

The table lists this clone with a count of one. The V gene is TRBV4-2, the J gene TRBJ2-7; D call uncertain. Deletions cut 0 bases from V and 3 bases from J, with 6 bases between. CDR3 length: 13 amino acids. Germline assignment: CDR1 LGHNA and CDR2 YNFKEQ. CDR3: CASSQERNYEQYF. The DNA of the CDR3 is TGTGCCAGCAGCCAAGAGAGGAACTACGAGCAGTACTTC.

This chain joins TRBV5-6 and TRBJ1-2; 7 positions agree with TRBD1. Germline V gene data show CDR1 as SGHDT and CDR2 as YYEEEE. The CDR3 runs to 14 residues. Losses at the gene ends were 4 bases for V and 4 bases for J; bases not matched to a gene: 7. This chain's CDR3 is CASSPQGKSYGYTF. The CDR3, as DNA: TGTGCCAGCAGCCCACAGGGGAAGAGCTATGGCTACACCTTC.

The chain recombines TRBV10-1 with TRBJ1-1, with 7 bases fitting TRBD1. The CDR3 runs to 14 residues. Germline CDR1 and CDR2: WNHNN and SYGVQD (reference sequence). The trim removed 6 bases at V and 4 bases at J, leaving 8 bases unmatched. CDR3 amino acids: CASSLGQGGTEAFF. The CDR3 bases are TGCGCCAGCAGCCTCGGCCAGGGGGGCACTGAAGCTTTCTTT.

CDR3: CASSLVRDRAYRGYTF. CDR3 DNA sequence: TGTGCCAGCAGCTTGGTCCGGGACAGGGCGTACCGGGGCTACACCTTC. The chain carries TRBV5-6 and TRBJ1-2; 9 positions agree with TRBD1. Germline V lookup: CDR1 SGHDT, CDR2 YYEEEE. The CDR3 runs to 16 residues. After removal of 0 bases from V and 8 bases from J, the junction contained 11 bases not matched to a gene.